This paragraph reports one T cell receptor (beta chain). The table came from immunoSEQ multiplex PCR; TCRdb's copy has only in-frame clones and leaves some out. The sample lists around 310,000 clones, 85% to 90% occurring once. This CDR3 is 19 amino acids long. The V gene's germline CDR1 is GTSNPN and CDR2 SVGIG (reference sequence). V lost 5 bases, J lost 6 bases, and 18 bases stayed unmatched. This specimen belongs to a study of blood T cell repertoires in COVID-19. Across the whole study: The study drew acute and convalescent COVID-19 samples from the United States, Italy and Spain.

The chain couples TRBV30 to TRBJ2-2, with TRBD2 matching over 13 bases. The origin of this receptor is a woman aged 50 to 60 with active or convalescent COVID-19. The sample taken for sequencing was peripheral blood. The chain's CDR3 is CAWEGLAGPGAVYPGELFF. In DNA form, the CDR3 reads TGTGCCTGGGAGGGACTAGCGGGACCAGGAGCAGTTTATCCCGGGGAGCTGTTTTTT.